This TCR beta chain was profiled in a study of blood T cell repertoires in COVID-19. The overall study: Samples came from the United States, Italy and Spain, spanning acute and convalescent COVID-19. Sample material is recorded as cDNA or gDNA derived from T cells, B-cell-depleted T cells, or PBMCs.

V lost 5 bases and J lost 8; bases outside the gene matches: 3. CDR3 size: 15 residues. Germline V gene data show CDR1 as SGHDN and CDR2 as FVKESK. Per the original methods: Using reference gene primer amplification, nucleated cell counts were estimated. The repertoire was sequenced with immunoSEQ multiplex PCR; TCRdb's copy has only in-frame clones and lacks some. The DNA gave D and trimming, while V, J and clone size come from that table. The data contain tens of thousands of clones, around 90% of them singletons. This chain links TRBV14 with TRBJ2-1; 16 bases match TRBD2. This TCR was sampled from a man in his 60s with acute or convalescent COVID-19. The sequenced sample was peripheral blood. Here the CDR3 reads CASSMGLAGGHEQFF. CDR3 DNA sequence: TGTGCCAGCAGCATGGGACTAGCGGGAGGGCATGAGCAGTTCTTC.